This T cell receptor (beta chain) was identified during a study of radiotherapy plus CTLA-4 blockade in lung cancer. Looking at the study overall: Disease control reached more than 25%, with objective responses in 15% to 20%.

CDR1 SGHRS and CDR2 YFSETQ come from the germline V gene. Between the trimmed V and J ends, which lost 4 bases and 1 base, there was a span of 20 bases. The CDR3 spans 17 residues. The study, taken as a whole, reports: The best predictor of response was reported to be early blood T cell clone dynamics, with interferon-beta. TCR clones originating in tumors grew in number in blood after radiotherapy plus ipilimumab.

Only one count was recorded for this clone. As yet, its antigen is unknown. Assay: immunoSEQ multiplex PCR; the TCRdb copy retains only in-frame clones and omits some. The sample lists fewer than 100,000 clones; around 83% were seen once. The material sequenced was peripheral blood, taken from a patient treated with radiotherapy plus ipilimumab. The TCR comes from a human donor with non-small cell lung cancer who had stable disease on radiotherapy plus ipilimumab. The genes are TRBV5-1 and TRBJ1-1; D is unclear. The CDR3 bases are TGCGCCAGCAGCCCCGAGGGCTTCATAGTCCCGAACACTGAAGCTTTCTTT. The encoded protein is CASSPEGFIVPNTEAFF.